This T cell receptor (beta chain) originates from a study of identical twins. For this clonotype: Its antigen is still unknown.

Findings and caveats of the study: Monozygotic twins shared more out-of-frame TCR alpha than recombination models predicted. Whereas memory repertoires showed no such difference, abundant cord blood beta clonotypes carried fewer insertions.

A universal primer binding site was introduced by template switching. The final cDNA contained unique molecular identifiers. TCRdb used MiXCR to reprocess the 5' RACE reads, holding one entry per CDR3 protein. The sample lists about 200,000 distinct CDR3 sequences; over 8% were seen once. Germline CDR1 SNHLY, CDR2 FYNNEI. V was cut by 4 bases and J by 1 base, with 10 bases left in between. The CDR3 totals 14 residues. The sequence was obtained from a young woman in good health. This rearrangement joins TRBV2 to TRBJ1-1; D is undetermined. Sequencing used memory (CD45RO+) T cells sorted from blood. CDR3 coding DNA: TGTGCCAGCAGTGGAGATGCATGGAACACTGAAGCTTTCTTT. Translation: CASSGDAWNTEAFF.